This TCR beta chain was found in a study of identical twins (dated by TCRdb to 2016 to 2017). About the full investigation: To test whether fetal clonotypes persist, the study used deep sequencing on TCR alpha and beta repertoires from monozygotic twins, unrelated adults of various ages, and cord blood. Replicate twin experiments were performed at different times using different library preparation protocols to rule out contamination. The paper's findings and limits, for the study overall: Out-of-frame TCR alpha sharing in monozygotic twins was systematically underestimated by recombination models, whereas sharing between unrelated individuals was in agreement with the recombination models. Abundant cord blood beta clonotypes had fewer insertions, young adult naive repertoires showed a similar but weaker trend, and memory repertoires showed no such trend. A weaker excess of twin sharing was found in beta out-of-frame sequences because the signal-to-noise ratio was lowered by fewer shared sequences. Zero-insertion analyses could be partly confounded by invariant T cells such as MAIT and iNKT, although diverse VJ usage argued against such confounding for most clonotypes. Compared with coincidental sharing between unrelated individuals, an excess of low generation-probability sequences was observed among out-of-frame TCR alpha sequences shared between twins. Because the same donors could not be followed over many years, the conclusions relied on cross-sectional statistical analysis.

The library came from 5' RACE. Sequencing instrument: Illumina HiSeq 2000. A universal primer binding site was added through template switching, and the final cDNA carried a unique molecular identifier so that TCR cDNA molecules could be counted accurately. Specific primers in the conserved constant-segment region were used to synthesize first-strand cDNA for the TCR alpha and beta chains. Each cDNA library was double barcoded, with a SMART-Mk sample barcode plus Illumina barcodes, to control for contamination. Two successive PCR steps introduced TruSeq adapter sequences along with Illumina sample barcodes. TCR alpha and beta cDNA libraries were sequenced on the Illumina HiSeq platform with custom primers. On the authors' methods: Unique molecular identifiers were extracted from raw reads with MiGEC, and CDR3 positions were determined with MiXCR. For each individual, recombination models were inferred using an EM algorithm with the repgenHMM and IGoR tools. Shared clonotypes were analyzed with the tcR package in R, and sharing was normalized by the product of cloneset sizes. To study raw recombination free of thymic and clonal selection effects, out-of-frame nonproductive sequences were analyzed. TCRdb ran its own pipeline on the public reads, namely fastp trimming at Q25 and MiXCR clone calling, and kept in-frame beta chains. Each record represents a unique CDR3 protein, reported with the most common genes and DNA among its rows. It is TCRdb's table, rather than the study itself, that gives the V and J calls and clone size. Present in this sample are roughly 480,000 distinct CDR3 sequences, approximately 24% of which were seen just once. The biggest ten clones account for around 3% of the sample.

Only healthy Caucasian donors were included. The twin cohort consisted of three pairs of female monozygotic twins, all aged roughly 18 to 29 years. CD4+ and CD8+ T cell populations were isolated with positive isolation kits from Invitrogen. This clonotype showed up just a few times. The antigen it recognizes is unknown. Per-base qualities were not stored, and no clone one base away is much larger. V and J are truncated by 2 bases and 5 bases respectively, leaving an intervening sequence of 15 bases. The germline V gene (reference sequence) provides CDR1 SEHNR and CDR2 FQNEAQ. The CDR3 runs 15 amino acids, cysteine and phenylalanine included. Solely the CDR3 DNA is kept, with 45 bases framed from the first base. These data also formed part of another study, on T cells expressing NK-cell markers. Per the second study: Seven to nine donors provided sorted CD3+CD56+NKG2C+, CD3+CD56+NKG2C- and CD3+CD56-NKG2C+ T-cell subsets, whose TCR beta-chain repertoires were profiled. Among the eight sequenced donors, only one was HCMV-seronegative, while the other seven were HCMV-seropositive. To restrict sorting to alphabetaTCR-expressing T cells, an anti-gammadeltaTCR antibody was added in several experiments. In several donors, the dominant CD3+CD56+NKG2C+ clonotypes were among the top 10 CD8+ clonotypes and accounted for about 1.0-7.0% of CD8+ T cells. Those dominant clonotypes were again the most abundant among CD3+CD56-NKG2C+ cells in a few donors, at about 25-65%. Whether the expanded NKG2C-expressing T cell clones were specific for HCMV antigens was left unclear. The eight sequenced donors were randomly selected healthy volunteers, three men and five women. To determine HCMV serostatus, a commercial ELISA kit was used to detect HCMV-specific IgG in serum. MIGEC was used to demultiplex reads and group reads by UMI, and MiTCR was used to assemble and quantify clonotypes. Only TCR cDNA sequences supported by at least two reads were kept to exclude erroneous sequences. The tcR package was used for downstream repertoire analysis, and clonotypes were matched across fractions by CDR3 nucleotide sequence plus V segment. VDJmatch was used to annotate antigen specificity against VDJdb, with one amino acid substitution in CDR3 permitted.

The sequenced sample consisted of CD4+ T cells sorted from blood. This TCR derives from a woman under 30 in good health. The V gene is TRBV7-9 and the J gene is TRBJ2-5; the D segment could be TRBD1, given 6 matching bases. The CDR3 amino acid sequence is: CASSLLGRGGETQYF. Read as DNA, the sequence is TGTGCCAGCAGCTTATTGGGCAGGGGCGGGGAGACCCAGTACTTC.